The 13 T cell receptor beta chains below all came from one sample that was sequenced in a study of T-cell memory formation after mild COVID-19. TCRdb ran MiXCR on the 5' RACE reads and lists one entry per CDR3 protein. The sample has roughly 160,000 distinct CDR3 sequences, about 9.9% seen once. Specimen: PBMCs or a T cell subset sorted from them (not recorded which). The receptors were sampled from a man between 18 and 29 years old who had mild COVID-19 (a few samples of this study predate the infection). Cell type and time point are not known.

This clonotype was detected many times. The rearrangement uses TRBV19 and TRBJ1-3; maybe TRBD1 (5 bases). Germline V CDR1 and CDR2: LNHDA, SQIVND (reference sequence). V was shortened by 3 bases and J by 0 bases, with 9 bases between the two germline ends. The CDR3 loop spans 15 amino acids. The CDR3 loop reads CASSIFGTSGNTIYF. DNA for the CDR3: TGTGCCAGTAGTATCTTCGGGACCTCTGGAAACACCATATATTTT. Based on the CDR3 plus reference TRBV19 and TRBJ1-3, the full variable domain is DGGITQSPKYLFRKEGQNVTLSCEQNLNHDAMYWYRQDPGQGLRLIYYSQIVNDFQKGDIAEGYSVSREKKESFPLTVTSAQKNPTAFYLCASSIFGTSGNTIYFGEGSWLTVV.

This rearrangement joins TRBV10-3 to TRBJ1-2; D is unresolved. V dropped 3 bases and J dropped 3 bases, with 8 bases sitting between them. This CDR3 has 13 residues. The germline V gene encodes CDR1 ENHRY and CDR2 SYGVKD. The CDR3 DNA sequence: TGTGCCATCAGTGAAGGGCAGGACTATGGCTACACCTTC. Protein sequence: CAISEGQDYGYTF.

V gene TRBV5-1 combines with J gene TRBJ2-7; D is possibly TRBD1 or TRBD2 (5 bases each). Germline V CDR1 and CDR2: SGHRS, YFSETQ. CDR3 size: 15 residues. The V end was cut by 0 bases, the J end by 3 bases, with 13 bases between. The CDR3 protein is CASSLGDANFYEQYF. The CDR3, as DNA: TGCGCCAGCAGCTTGGGGGACGCCAACTTCTACGAGCAGTACTTC.

This clonotype was recorded at least ten times. J is TRBJ2-4 and V is TRBV2, with D perhaps TRBD1 or TRBD2 (5 bases each). The length of the CDR3 is 13 residues. Trimming took off 4 bases at V and 1 base at J, with 5 bases between the two ends. In germline, CDR1 is SNHLY, CDR2 FYNNEI. The CDR3 sequence: CASSGGAKNIQYF. CDR3 bases: TGTGCCAGCAGTGGGGGGGCCAAAAACATTCAGTACTTC.

V gene TRBV7-2 combines with J gene TRBJ2-5, with D hard to call. The CDR3 contains 12 residues. The V end lost 3 bases, the J end lost 4 bases, and 6 bases lay between the germline ends. Germline V lookup: CDR1 SGHTA, CDR2 FQGNSA. Here the CDR3 DNA reads TGTGCCAGCAGCTTTCTAGGAGAGACCCAGTACTTC. Protein: CASSFLGETQYF.

The table lists this clonotype with many counts. DNA of the CDR3: TGCGCCAGCAGCTTCCCAGGGGGTAATGAGCAGTTCTTC. This translates into CASSFPGGNEQFF. The V call is TRBV5-1, the J call TRBJ2-1; 7 bases line up with TRBD1. Per the germline V gene, CDR1 is SGHRS and CDR2 is YFSETQ. With 2 bases clipped from V and 7 bases from J, the junction kept 3 bases outside the gene matches. This CDR3 contains 13 residues.

With regard to this clonotype: Mismatch with germline at one junction end may stem from a read error. This sequence joins TRBV2 and TRBJ2-3, with TRBD2 as a possible D gene (5 bases). Germline CDR1 SNHLY, CDR2 FYNNEI. The CDR3 totals 13 residues. The CDR3 region is CTRQAELTDTQYF. CDR3 in DNA: TGCACCCGCCAAGCGGAACTTACAGATACGCAGTATTTT. The whole variable domain, filled in from reference TRBV2 and TRBJ2-3, reads EPEVTQTPSHQVTQMGQEVILRCVPISNHLYFYWYRQILGQKVEFLVSFYNNEISEKSEIFDDQFSVERPDGSNFTLKIRSTKLEDSAMYFCTRQAELTDTQYFGPGTRLTVL.

This clonotype has ten or more counts. The J gene is TRBJ2-4, the V gene TRBV5-5; D might be TRBD1 (6 bases). The CDR3 is made up of 13 amino acids. From germline, CDR1 is SGHKS and CDR2 YYEKEE (reference sequence). The ends were cut back, 2 bases at V and 5 bases at J, with 8 bases in the middle. DNA for the CDR3: TGTGCCAGCAGCTTAGCAGGGGAAAACATTCAGTACTTC. Residues: CASSLAGENIQYF.

V and J are TRBV4-1 and TRBJ1-1; D might be TRBD1 (6 bases). The V end lost 1 base, the J end lost 0 bases, and 18 bases lay between the germline ends. CDR3 length: 18 residues. The germline gives CDR1 MGHRA, CDR2 YSYEKL. Here the CDR3 reads CASSQAIQPGDMNTEAFF. The CDR3, as DNA: TGCGCCAGCAGCCAAGCCATTCAGCCGGGGGACATGAACACTGAAGCTTTCTTT.

This clonotype was seen a few times. This chain links TRBV12-3 or TRBV12-4 with TRBJ2-7; D unresolved. The CDR3 spans 13 residues. The ends were cut back, 3 bases at V and 0 bases at J, with 6 bases in the middle. CDR3 amino acids: CASSFDFSYEQYV. The CDR3 DNA is TGTGCCAGCAGTTTCGACTTCTCCTACGAGCAGTACGTC.

This clonotype was counted at least ten times. This rearrangement joins TRBV29-1 to TRBJ2-5; tentative D call: TRBD1 (6 bases). This CDR3 is built from 11 residues. Germline CDR1 and CDR2: SQVTM and ANQGSEA. Trimming cost V 7 bases and J 3 bases, with 9 bases left between them. Here the CDR3 DNA reads TGCAGCGCGGGACAAAAAGAGACCCAGTACTTC. Its translation: CSAGQKETQYF.

V is TRBV7-2 and J is TRBJ1-1, with D unclear. Germline CDR1 SGHTA, CDR2 FQGNSA. The length of the CDR3 is 12 residues. V lost 1 base, J lost 3 bases, and 3 bases lay in between. This CDR3 reads CASSLVYTEAFF. The CDR3 nucleotides read TGTGCCAGCAGCTTAGTGTACACTGAAGCTTTCTTT. Drawing the rest from reference TRBV7-2 and TRBJ1-1, the complete variable domain is GAGVSQSPSNKVTEKGKDVELRCDPISGHTALYWYRQSLGQGLEFLIYFQGNSAPDKSGLPSDRFSAERTGGSVSTLTIQRTQQEDSAVYLCASSLVYTEAFFGQGTRLTVV.

The chain combines TRBV20-1 with TRBJ2-7; 8 bases map to TRBD1. The germline gives CDR1 DFQATT, CDR2 SNEGSKA (reference sequence). This CDR3 comprises 13 residues. The CDR3 reads CRIGQGLNYEQYF. The CDR3 nucleotides read TGCAGGATCGGACAGGGCCTTAACTACGAGCAGTACTTC.